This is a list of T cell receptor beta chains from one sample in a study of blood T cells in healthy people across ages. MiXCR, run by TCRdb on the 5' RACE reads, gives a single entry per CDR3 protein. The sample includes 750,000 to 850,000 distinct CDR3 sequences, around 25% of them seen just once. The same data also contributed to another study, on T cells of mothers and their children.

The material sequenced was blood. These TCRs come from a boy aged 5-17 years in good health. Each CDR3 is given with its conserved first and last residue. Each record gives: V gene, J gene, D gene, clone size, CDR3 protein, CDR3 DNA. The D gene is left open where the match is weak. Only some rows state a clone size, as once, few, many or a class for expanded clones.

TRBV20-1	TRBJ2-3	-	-	CSNRDPSTDTQYF	TGCAGTAACCGGGACCCGAGCACAGATACGCAGTATTTT
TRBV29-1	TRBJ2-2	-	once	CSVASVNTGELFF	TGCAGCGTTGCATCGGTGAACACCGGGGAGCTGTTTTTT
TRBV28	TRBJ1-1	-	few	CASSLYRELGNTEAFF	TGTGCCAGCAGTTTATACAGGGAATTGGGGAACACTGAAGCTTTCTTT
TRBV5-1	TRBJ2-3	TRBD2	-	CASSLEAGRTDTQYF	TGCGCCAGCAGCTTGGAAGCGGGGCGCACAGATACGCAGTATTTT
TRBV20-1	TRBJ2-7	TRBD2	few	CSARDLASGASYEQYF	TGCAGTGCTAGAGATCTGGCTAGCGGGGCCTCCTACGAGCAGTACTTC
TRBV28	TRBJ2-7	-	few	CASSSGNIYEQYF	TGTGCCAGCAGTTCAGGGAACATCTACGAGCAGTACTTC
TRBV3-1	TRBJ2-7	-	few	CASSRPGVSYEQYF	TGTGCCAGCAGCCGACCGGGGGTCTCCTACGAGCAGTACTTC
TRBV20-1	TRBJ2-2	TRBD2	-	CSARDLAGGAGELFF	TGCAGTGCTAGAGATCTAGCGGGAGGGGCCGGGGAGCTGTTTTTT
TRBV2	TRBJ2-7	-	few	CASSELTTYEQYF	TGTGCCAGCAGTGAGTTGACGACCTACGAGCAGTACTTC
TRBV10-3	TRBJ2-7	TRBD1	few	CAISHTGTGGEQYF	TGTGCCATCAGTCATACCGGGACAGGCGGTGAGCAGTACTTC
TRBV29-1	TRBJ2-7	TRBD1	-	CSVAGQGAIVYEQYF	TGCAGCGTTGCTGGACAGGGGGCAATCGTCTACGAGCAGTACTTC
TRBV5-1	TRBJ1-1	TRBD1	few	CASSIGQGRTEAFF	TGCGCCAGCAGCATCGGACAGGGGAGAACTGAAGCTTTCTTT
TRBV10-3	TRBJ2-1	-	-	CAIRSRDGFNEQFF	TGTGCCATCCGGTCCCGGGACGGATTTAATGAGCAGTTCTTC
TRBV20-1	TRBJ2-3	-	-	CSAARPGGTDTQYF	TGCAGTGCGGCCCGCCCGGGCGGCACAGATACGCAGTATTTT
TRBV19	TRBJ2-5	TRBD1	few	CASSTDRGHAQYF	TGTGCCAGTAGTACGGACAGGGGGCACGCCCAGTACTTC
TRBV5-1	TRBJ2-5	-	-	CASSENVYQETQYF	TGCGCCAGCAGCGAGAACGTGTACCAAGAGACCCAGTACTTC
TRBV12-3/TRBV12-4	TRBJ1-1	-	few	CASSLREIEAFF	TGTGCCAGCAGTTTACGCGAGATTGAAGCTTTCTTT
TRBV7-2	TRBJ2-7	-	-	CASSLAHGLSYEQYF	TGTGCCAGCAGCTTAGCTCATGGACTTTCCTACGAGCAGTACTTC
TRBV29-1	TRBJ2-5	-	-	CSVEVRVRETQYF	TGCAGCGTTGAAGTTCGAGTCCGCGAGACCCAGTACTTC
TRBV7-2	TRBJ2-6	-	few	CASSVSSGANVLTF	TGTGCCAGCAGCGTCTCCTCTGGGGCCAACGTCCTGACTTTC
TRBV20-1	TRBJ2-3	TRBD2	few	CSARASGLTDTQYF	TGCAGTGCTAGGGCTAGCGGGCTCACAGATACGCAGTATTTT
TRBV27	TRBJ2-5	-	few	CASSLSWGLYQETQYF	TGTGCCAGCAGTTTATCATGGGGGCTTTACCAAGAGACCCAGTACTTC
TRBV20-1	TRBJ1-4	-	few	CSARQEGEGTPRNEKLFF	TGCAGTGCTAGACAAGAGGGAGAGGGGACACCCCGTAATGAAAAACTGTTTTTT
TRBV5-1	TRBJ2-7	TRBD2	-	CASSLSSSGVYEQYF	TGCGCCAGCAGCTTGAGTTCTAGCGGAGTTTACGAGCAGTACTTC
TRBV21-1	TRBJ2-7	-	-	CASSKGEGCTYEQYF	TGTGCCAGCAGCAAAGGGGAGGGGTGTACCTACGAGCAGTACTTC
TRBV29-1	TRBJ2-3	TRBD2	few	CSISIAGDPTDTQYF	TGCAGCATTTCCATAGCGGGAGACCCTACAGATACGCAGTATTTT
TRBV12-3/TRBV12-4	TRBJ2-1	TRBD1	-	CASSPDRGSYEQFF	TGTGCCAGCAGTCCCGACAGGGGTTCCTACGAGCAGTTCTTC
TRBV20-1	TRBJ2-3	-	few	CSARGGGGETDTQYF	TGCAGTGCTAGAGGCGGGGGCGGGGAGACAGATACGCAGTATTTT
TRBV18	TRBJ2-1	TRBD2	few	CASSPRLADYNEQFF	TGTGCCAGCTCACCAAGGCTAGCGGATTACAATGAGCAGTTCTTC
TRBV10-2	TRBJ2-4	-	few	CASSDIAKNIQYF	TGCGCCAGCAGTGATATAGCCAAAAACATTCAGTACTTC
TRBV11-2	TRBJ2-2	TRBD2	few	CASSKSGRVFTGELFF	TGTGCCAGCAGCAAAAGCGGGAGAGTGTTCACCGGGGAGCTGTTTTTT
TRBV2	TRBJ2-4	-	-	CASSDRLRRSKNIQYF	TGTGCCAGCAGTGATCGACTCCGCAGGTCCAAAAACATTCAGTACTTC
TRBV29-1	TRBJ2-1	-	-	CSVELTSSYNEQFF	TGCAGCGTTGAGTTAACGAGCTCCTACAATGAGCAGTTCTTC
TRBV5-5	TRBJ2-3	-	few	CASSSYNRASTDTQYF	TGTGCCAGCAGCTCCTACAACAGGGCTAGCACAGATACGCAGTATTTT
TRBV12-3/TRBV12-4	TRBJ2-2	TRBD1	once	CASRSGTDPTGELFF	TGTGCCAGCAGGTCCGGGACAGACCCGACCGGGGAGCTGTTTTTT
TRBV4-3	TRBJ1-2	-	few	CASSQDLTAHGYTF	TGCGCCAGCAGCCAAGATTTGACTGCTCATGGCTACACCTTC
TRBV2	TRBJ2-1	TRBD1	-	CASSRDRGRSEQFF	TGTGCCAGCAGTAGGGACAGGGGTAGGAGTGAGCAGTTCTTC
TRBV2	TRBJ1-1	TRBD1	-	CASRGDSVNTEAFF	TGTGCCAGCAGGGGGGACAGCGTCAACACTGAAGCTTTCTTT
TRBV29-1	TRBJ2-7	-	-	CSAFIGSYEQYF	TGCAGCGCCTTCATTGGGTCCTACGAGCAGTACTTC
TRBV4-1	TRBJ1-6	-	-	CASSQVTGNSPLHF	TGCGCCAGCAGCCAAGTGACGGGTAATTCACCCCTCCACTTT
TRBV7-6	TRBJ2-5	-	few	CASSLSRTQSAQYF	TGTGCCAGCAGCTTATCGAGGACCCAATCGGCCCAGTACTTC
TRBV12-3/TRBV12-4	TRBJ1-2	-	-	CASSLIGWGYTF	TGTGCCAGCAGTTTAATAGGGTGGGGCTACACCTTC
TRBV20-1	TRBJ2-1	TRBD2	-	CSARRKRTSGYNEQFF	TGCAGTGCTAGGCGAAAAAGGACTAGCGGGTACAATGAGCAGTTCTTC
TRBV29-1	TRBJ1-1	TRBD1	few	CSADPGGTEAFF	TGCAGCGCCGACCCAGGGGGCACTGAAGCTTTCTTT
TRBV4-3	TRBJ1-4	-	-	CASSQDRTSVDEKPFF	TGCGCCAGCAGCCAAGATCGTACTAGTGTTGATGAAAAACCGTTTTTT
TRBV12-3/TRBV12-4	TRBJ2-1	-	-	CASSWIAANEQFF	TGTGCCAGCAGTTGGATAGCGGCCAATGAGCAGTTCTTC
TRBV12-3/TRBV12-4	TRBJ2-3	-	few	CASSLAPESDTQYF	TGTGCCAGCAGTTTGGCCCCGGAAAGTGATACGCAGTATTTT
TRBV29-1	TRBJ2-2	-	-	CSVGSTGRGTGELFF	TGCAGCGTCGGTAGTACGGGAAGGGGCACCGGGGAGCTGTTTTTT